What follows describes a single T cell receptor beta chain. Its specificity is unknown. The primer mix had 60 Vbeta and 13 Jbeta primers. In the authors' methods: Later, 80 million or so unique TCR beta chains were counted in an analysis, and some 9.9 million of them were shared. Profiled with immunoSEQ multiplex PCR; TCRdb holds only in-frame clones, not every one. V and J calls and clone size come straight from that table; D and trimming were deduced from the DNA. The profile shows 100,000 or so clones, roughly three quarters of them singletons. This specimen comes from a study of cytomegalovirus exposure and HLA in healthy donors. Study conclusions and caveats: Equally common other TCR beta chains were less clonally expanded than HLA-associated ones, a later analysis found. Within an earlier analysis, most TCR beta V segments proved productive either about 87% or about 30% of the time. Confirmation was obtained in vitro that three CMV-associated chains are specific for CMV antigens.

The ends lost 5 bases at V and 2 bases at J; junction bases unmatched: 7. The CDR3 has 15 amino acids. CDR1 and CDR2 from the germline V gene are MNHEY and SMNVEV (reference sequence). The TCR sequence derives from a male donor in good health and CMV-seronegative. The V call is TRBV27, the J call TRBJ2-3; 7 nucleotides agree with TRBD2. Sequenced material: PBMCs. CDR3 residues: CASSIASGHTDTQYF. DNA of the CDR3: TGTGCCAGCAGTATAGCTAGCGGCCACACAGATACGCAGTATTTT.